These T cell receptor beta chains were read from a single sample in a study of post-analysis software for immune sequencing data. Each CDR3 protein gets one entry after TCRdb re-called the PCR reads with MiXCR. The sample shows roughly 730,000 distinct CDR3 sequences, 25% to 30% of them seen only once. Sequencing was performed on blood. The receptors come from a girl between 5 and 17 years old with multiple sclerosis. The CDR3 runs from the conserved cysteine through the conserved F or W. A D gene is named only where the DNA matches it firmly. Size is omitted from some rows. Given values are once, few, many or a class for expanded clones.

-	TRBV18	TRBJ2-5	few	TGTGCCAGTACCAGGAACGACCAAGAGACCCAGTACTTC	CASTRNDQETQYF
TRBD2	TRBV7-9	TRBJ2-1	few	TGTGCCAGCGCTCTTACGGGAGGGGTCGATGAGCAGTTCTTC	CASALTGGVDEQFF
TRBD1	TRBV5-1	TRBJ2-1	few	TGCGCCAGCAGCTTGGCGGGACAGATATACAATGAGCAGTTCTTC	CASSLAGQIYNEQFF
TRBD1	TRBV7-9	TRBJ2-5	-	TGTGCCAGCAGCTTAGGTCGACAGGGGAAGGGGGAGACCCAGTACTTC	CASSLGRQGKGETQYF
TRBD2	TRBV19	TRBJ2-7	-	TGTGCCAGTAGTGCGGGTAGCGGGAGCGCATACGAGCAGTACTTC	CASSAGSGSAYEQYF
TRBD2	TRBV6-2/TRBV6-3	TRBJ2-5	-	TGTGCCAGCAGTTACTCTTCGACCGAGTCGGGAGGTTGGTGGGAGACCCAGTACTTC	CASSYSSTESGGWWETQYF
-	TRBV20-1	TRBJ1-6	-	TGCAGTGCCACGGACGGCGGGTCACCCCTCCACTTT	CSATDGGSPLHF
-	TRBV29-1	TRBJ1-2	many	TGCAGCGTCGGGGACACCGGTTATGGCTACACCTTC	CSVGDTGYGYTF
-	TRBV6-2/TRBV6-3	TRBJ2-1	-	TGTGCCAGCAGTTACAGGGTCGATGAGCAGTTCTTC	CASSYRVDEQFF
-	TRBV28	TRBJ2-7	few	TGTGCCAGCAGTTTATGGGCGGGCGAGCAGTACTTC	CASSLWAGEQYF
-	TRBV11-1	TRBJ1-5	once	TGTGCCAGCAGCTTAGGGTCGCTTAGGGGGACACCGGACTATCTAAATCAGCCCCAGCATTTT	CASSLGSLRGTPDYLNQPQHF
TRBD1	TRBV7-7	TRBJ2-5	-	TGTGCCAGCAGCGAAACAGGGGTCCCCCAAGAGACCCAGTACTTC	CASSETGVPQETQYF
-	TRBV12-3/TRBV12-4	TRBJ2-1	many	TGTGCCAGCAGCCCAGACATAGACAATGAGCAGTTCTTC	CASSPDIDNEQFF
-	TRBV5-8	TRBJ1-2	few	TGTGCCAGCAGCCGGGGGGGAACGGGACCGCTCGGCTACACCTTC	CASSRGGTGPLGYTF
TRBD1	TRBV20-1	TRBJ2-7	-	TGCAGTGCTCGGGACAGGGGGGTTATTAGCTACGAGCAGTACTTC	CSARDRGVISYEQYF
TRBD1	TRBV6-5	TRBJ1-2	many	TGTGCCAGCAGTCCACCGGGACAGTTGTTATATGGCTACACCTTC	CASSPPGQLLYGYTF
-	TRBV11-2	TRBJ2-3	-	TGTGCCAGCAGCTTAGTTCCGGACAGTCCGAGAGGAACAGATACGCAGTATTTT	CASSLVPDSPRGTDTQYF
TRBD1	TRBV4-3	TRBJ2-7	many	TGCGCCAGCAGCCAATTATCCGGGACAGGCTACGAGCAGTACTTC	CASSQLSGTGYEQYF